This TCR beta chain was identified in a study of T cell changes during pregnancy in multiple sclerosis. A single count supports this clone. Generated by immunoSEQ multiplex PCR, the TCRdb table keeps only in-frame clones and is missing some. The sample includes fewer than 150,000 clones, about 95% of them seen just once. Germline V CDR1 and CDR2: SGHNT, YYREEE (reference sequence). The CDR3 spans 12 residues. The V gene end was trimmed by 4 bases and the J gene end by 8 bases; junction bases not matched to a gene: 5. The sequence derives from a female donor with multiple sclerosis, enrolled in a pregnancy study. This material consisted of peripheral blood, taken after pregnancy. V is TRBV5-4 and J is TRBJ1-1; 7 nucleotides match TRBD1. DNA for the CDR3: TGTGCCAGCAGCAGGACAGGTAAAGAAGCTTTCTTT. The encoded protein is CASSRTGKEAFF.